A single sample is the source of the 17 T cell receptor beta chains below, sequenced in a study of T cell clonotyping in hematopoietic cell transplantation. The protocol was immunoSEQ multiplex PCR, while the TCRdb copy is restricted to in-frame clones and leaves out a portion. The repertoire includes more than 65,000 clones, roughly 93% of them detected once, and about 1.5% sits in the top ten. Sequences were obtained from peripheral blood mononuclear cells. These receptors were collected from a man over 45 in good health. Some clones in this sample may be carry-over from other donors' samples.

This rearrangement joins TRBV5-8 to TRBJ1-2; D uncertain. Trimming pared 1 base from V and 2 bases from J, leaving 12 bases between. CDR1 and CDR2 (germline): SGHTS, YDEGEE. CDR3 length: 15 amino acids. The CDR3 nucleotides read TGTGCCAGCAGCTTGAAAGGTCTTCTGAACTATGGCTACACCTTC. This codes for CASSLKGLLNYGYTF.

The chain uses TRBV7-2 and TRBJ2-1; a weak D match, TRBD1 (6 bases). CDR1 is SGHTA, CDR2 FQGNSA, per germline. V lost 5 bases and J 6 bases, leaving 14 bases between the germline ends. The CDR3 extends over 14 amino acids. The CDR3 loop is CASSDRDNFNEQFF. In nucleotides, the CDR3 is TGTGCCAGCAGCGACCGGGACAACTTCAATGAGCAGTTCTTC.

The chain employs TRBV7-9 and TRBJ1-2; 9 nucleotides line up with TRBD1. CDR1 is SEHNR, CDR2 FQNEAQ, per germline (reference sequence). This CDR3 has 15 amino acids. The ends lost 1 base at V and 4 bases at J; junction bases unmatched: 4. The CDR3: CASSLGTGESYGYTF. The CDR3 DNA reads TGTGCCAGCAGCTTAGGGACAGGGGAGTCCTATGGCTACACCTTC.

The J gene is TRBJ2-2, the V gene TRBV5-1; tentative D call: TRBD1 (5 bases). Germline CDR1 SGHRS, CDR2 YFSETQ. V was cut by 0 bases and J by 4 bases, with 10 bases left in between. CDR3 length: 15 amino acids. The CDR3 reads CASSLGRGGTGELFF. CDR3 in DNA: TGCGCCAGCAGCTTGGGTAGGGGCGGCACCGGGGAGCTGTTTTTT.

The CDR3 region has the DNA TGTGCCACGCTGTCGACACCTCAAGAGACCCAGTACTTC. It encodes CATLSTPQETQYF. The chain links TRBV6-5 to TRBJ2-5; D not resolved. Trimming stripped 10 bases from V and 2 bases from J, with 14 bases between. This CDR3 region has 13 residues. Germline CDR1 reads MNHEY; CDR2 reads SVGAGI.

The rearrangement joins TRBV5-1 to TRBJ1-1; the match to TRBD1 covers 9 bases. The CDR3 runs to 18 residues. CDR1 is SGHRS, CDR2 YFSETQ, per germline. The V and J ends lost 2 bases and 4 bases, in that order; junction bases with no gene match: 15. DNA for the CDR3: TGCGCCAGCAGCTTAGCGGGGACAGGGCGGGCGGGTGTCACTGAAGCTTTCTTT. It is translated as CASSLAGTGRAGVTEAFF.

V is TRBV7-9 and J is TRBJ2-5; TRBD2 aligns across 8 bases. This CDR3 comprises 16 residues. J lost 5 bases, V lost 1 base, and 9 bases had no gene match. Looked up from germline, CDR1 is SEHNR and CDR2 is FQNEAQ (reference sequence). The CDR3 DNA reads TGTGCCAGCAGCTTAGTTTACGGGAGGGTTGAGGAGACCCAGTACTTC. Its protein product is CASSLVYGRVEETQYF.

This clone was counted once. This chain joins TRBV19 and TRBJ1-2; maybe TRBD1 (5 bases). From germline, CDR1 is LNHDA and CDR2 SQIVND (reference sequence). V dropped 7 bases and J dropped 3 bases, with 15 bases sitting between them. This CDR3 comprises 14 residues. The CDR3 DNA follows: TGTGCCAGTATGGGGGTCGGGTACGACTATGGCTACACCTTC. Its protein is CASMGVGYDYGYTF.

The rearrangement uses TRBV29-1 and TRBJ2-1; 8 nucleotides line up with TRBD2. Per the germline V gene, CDR1 is SQVTM and CDR2 is ANQGSEA. This CDR3 has 14 residues. With 3 bases clipped from V and 7 bases from J, the junction kept 8 bases outside the gene matches. CDR3 region: CSVDGLALVNEQFF. In DNA form, the CDR3 reads TGCAGCGTTGACGGACTAGCATTAGTGAATGAGCAGTTCTTC.

This chain links TRBV7-3 with TRBJ2-1; TRBD1 matches 10 bases. J gave up 5 bases and V 5 bases, and 3 bases lay outside the gene matches. CDR1 and CDR2 (germline): SGHTA, FQGTGA. The CDR3 is 14 residues long. The CDR3 DNA sequence: TGTGCCAGCAGCATTGGGACAGGGGACAATGAGCAGTTCTTC. This gives the protein CASSIGTGDNEQFF.

The gene calls are TRBV30 and TRBJ1-4; the D is unclear. CDR1 GTSNPN and CDR2 SVGIG come from the germline V gene (reference sequence). The CDR3 length is 13 residues. The V end lost 0 bases, the J end lost 8 bases, and 10 bases lay between the germline ends. The CDR3 loop is CAWSVGAGEKLFF. The CDR3 coding sequence is TGTGCCTGGAGTGTCGGAGCTGGCGAAAAACTGTTTTTT.

V is TRBV4-2 and J is TRBJ2-7; tentatively, D is TRBD1 or TRBD2 (5 bases each). The CDR3 extends over 16 amino acids. Germline V gene sequence: CDR1 LGHNA, CDR2 YNFKEQ. Trimming left V 3 bases short and J 0 bases short, with 15 bases between. The chain's CDR3 is CASSQVVGVSSYEQYF. The CDR3 DNA sequence: TGTGCCAGCAGCCAGGTGGTGGGGGTGAGCTCCTACGAGCAGTACTTC.

The chain carries TRBV4-2 and TRBJ2-7; 9 positions agree with TRBD1. In germline, CDR1 is LGHNA, CDR2 YNFKEQ. Trimming took 0 bases from V and 7 from J; bases not matched to a gene: 7. This CDR3 has 15 residues. CDR3 sequence: CASSQDNRGLGEQYF. DNA for the CDR3: TGTGCCAGCAGCCAAGATAACAGGGGGCTAGGGGAGCAGTACTTC.

The chain couples TRBV6-1 to TRBJ2-1; D is possibly TRBD1 or TRBD2 (6 bases each). CDR3 length equals 15 residues. V was clipped by 1 base and J by 7 bases, with 14 bases between them. CDR1 is MNHNS and CDR2 is SASEGT in the germline V gene. CDR3 residues: CASSEGGAGGNEQFF. The CDR3 DNA reads TGTGCCAGCAGTGAAGGGGGGGCGGGTGGAAATGAGCAGTTCTTC.

The rearrangement joins TRBV6-5 to TRBJ1-1; D is perhaps TRBD1 (5 bases). The CDR3 covers 14 residues. Trimming stripped 2 bases from V and 3 bases from J, with 10 bases between. Germline values: CDR1 MNHEY, CDR2 SVGAGI. The CDR3 is CASSYRGRDTEAFF. CDR3 DNA: TGTGCCAGCAGTTACAGGGGCCGCGACACTGAAGCTTTCTTT.

The chain employs TRBV28 and TRBJ1-5; D is unresolved. Germline CDR1 and CDR2: MDHEN and SYDVKM. The CDR3 contains 12 residues. The ends were cut back, 5 bases at V and 10 bases at J, with 12 bases in the middle. The DNA of the CDR3 is TGTGCCAGCAGTACTCCCGGGCTACCCCAGCATTTT. Its protein product is CASSTPGLPQHF.

The chain couples TRBV15 to TRBJ2-2; no reliable D call. V lost 0 bases and J 5 bases, leaving 10 bases between the germline ends. CDR3 size: 15 residues. Germline lookup yields CDR1 LNHNV and CDR2 YYDKDF (reference sequence). CDR3 loop: CATSRDAAATGELFF. CDR3 coding DNA: TGTGCCACCAGCAGAGATGCAGCCGCTACCGGGGAGCTGTTTTTT.